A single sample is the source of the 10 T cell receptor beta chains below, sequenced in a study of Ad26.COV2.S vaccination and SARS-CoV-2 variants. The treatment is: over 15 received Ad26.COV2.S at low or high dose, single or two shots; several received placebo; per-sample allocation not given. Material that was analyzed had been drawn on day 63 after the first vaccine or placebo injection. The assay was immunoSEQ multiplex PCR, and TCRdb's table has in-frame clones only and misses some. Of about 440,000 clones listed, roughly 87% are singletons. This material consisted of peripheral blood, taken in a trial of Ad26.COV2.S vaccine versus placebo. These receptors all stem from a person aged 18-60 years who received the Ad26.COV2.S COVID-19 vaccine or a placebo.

CDR3 region: CASSKGGRGSCEQYF. DNA for the CDR3: TGTGCCAGCAGCAAAGGCGGCAGGGGGTCATGCGAGCAGTACTTC. The chain couples TRBV21-1 to TRBJ2-7; TRBD1, the D gene given by the table, was not confirmed from the DNA. TRBV21-1 corresponds to a pseudogene. This CDR3 has 15 residues.

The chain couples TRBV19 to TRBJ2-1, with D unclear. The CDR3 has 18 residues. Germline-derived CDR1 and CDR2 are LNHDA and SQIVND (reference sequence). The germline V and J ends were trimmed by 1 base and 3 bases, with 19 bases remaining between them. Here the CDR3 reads CASSIGTVALRIYNEQFF. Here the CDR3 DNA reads TGTGCCAGTAGTATAGGAACGGTGGCTCTCCGGATCTACAATGAGCAGTTCTTC.

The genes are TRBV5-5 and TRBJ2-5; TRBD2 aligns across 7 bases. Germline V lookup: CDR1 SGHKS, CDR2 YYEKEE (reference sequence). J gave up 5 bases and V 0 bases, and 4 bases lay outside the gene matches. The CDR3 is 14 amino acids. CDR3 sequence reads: CASSLEGGLETQYF. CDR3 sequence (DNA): TGTGCCAGCAGCTTGGAGGGAGGGCTGGAGACCCAGTACTTC.

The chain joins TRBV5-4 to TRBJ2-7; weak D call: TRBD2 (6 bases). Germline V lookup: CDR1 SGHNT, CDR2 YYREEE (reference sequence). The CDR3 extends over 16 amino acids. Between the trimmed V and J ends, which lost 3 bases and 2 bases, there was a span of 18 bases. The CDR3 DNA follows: TGTGCCAGCAGCTCCCCGGCCGGGTCTAGCGCCTACGAGCAGTACTTC. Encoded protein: CASSSPAGSSAYEQYF.

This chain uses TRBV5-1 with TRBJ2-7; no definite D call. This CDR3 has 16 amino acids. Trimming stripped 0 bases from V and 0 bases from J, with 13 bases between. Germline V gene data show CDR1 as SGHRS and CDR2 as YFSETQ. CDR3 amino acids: CASSLGGSWASYEQYF. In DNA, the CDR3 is TGCGCCAGCAGCTTGGGGGGAAGCTGGGCCTCCTACGAGCAGTACTTC.

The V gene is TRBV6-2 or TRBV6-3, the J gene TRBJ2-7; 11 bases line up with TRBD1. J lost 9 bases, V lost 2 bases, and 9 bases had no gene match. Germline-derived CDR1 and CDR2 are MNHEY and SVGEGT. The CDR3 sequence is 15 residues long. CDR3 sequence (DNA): TGTGCCAGCAGTTACGGTGGGACAGGGGGTTCCACGCAGTACTTC. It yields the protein CASSYGGTGGSTQYF.

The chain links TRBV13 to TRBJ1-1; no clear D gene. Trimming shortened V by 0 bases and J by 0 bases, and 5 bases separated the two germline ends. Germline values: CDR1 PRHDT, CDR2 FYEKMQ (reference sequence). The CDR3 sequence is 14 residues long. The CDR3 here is CASSLGSMNTEAFF. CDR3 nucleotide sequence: TGTGCCAGCAGCTTAGGCAGCATGAACACTGAAGCTTTCTTT.

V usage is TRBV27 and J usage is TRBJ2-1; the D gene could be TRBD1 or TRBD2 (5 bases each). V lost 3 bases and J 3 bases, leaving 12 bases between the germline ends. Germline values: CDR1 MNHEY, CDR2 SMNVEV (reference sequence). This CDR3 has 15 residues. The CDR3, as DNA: TGTGCCAGCAGTTTTATGGGACCAAACTACAATGAGCAGTTCTTC. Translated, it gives CASSFMGPNYNEQFF.

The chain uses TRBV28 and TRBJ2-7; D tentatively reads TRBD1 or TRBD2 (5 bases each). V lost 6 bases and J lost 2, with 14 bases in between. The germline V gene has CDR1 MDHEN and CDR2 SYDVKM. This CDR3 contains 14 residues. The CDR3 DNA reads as TGTGCCAGCAGCTGGGACCTTCCACCCTACGAGCAGTACTTC. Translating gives CASSWDLPPYEQYF.

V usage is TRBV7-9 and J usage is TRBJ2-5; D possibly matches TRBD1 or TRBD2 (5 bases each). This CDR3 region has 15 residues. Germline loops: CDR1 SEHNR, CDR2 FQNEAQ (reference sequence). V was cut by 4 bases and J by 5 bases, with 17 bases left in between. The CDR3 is CASSSRTGPEETQYF. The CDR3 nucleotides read TGTGCCAGCAGCTCGAGGACGGGACCAGAGGAGACCCAGTACTTC.